A single sample gave rise to the 15 T cell receptor beta chains below, sequenced in a study of T cell repertoires in cytomegalovirus infection. TCRdb passed the reads through MiXCR, listing each CDR3 protein once. The sample includes some 200,000 distinct CDR3 sequences, more than 9% of them seen just once. Sequencing input: PBMCs. Every receptor here comes from a human donor in good health (CMV status not recorded). Some clones in this sample may be carry-over from other donors' samples.

The chain joins TRBV28 to TRBJ2-1; 11 bases line up with TRBD1. CDR3 length: 16 residues. Germline CDR1 reads MDHEN; CDR2 reads SYDVKM. Trimming removed 8 bases from V and 3 bases from J; junction bases left unmatched: 9. CDR3 DNA: TGTGCCAGCGAGACGGGGACAGGGGGTTTCTACAATGAGCAGTTCTTC. Translation gives CASETGTGGFYNEQFF.

The sample holds many counts of this clonotype. V and J are TRBV3-1 and TRBJ1-2; 7 bases are a match to TRBD1. The germline gives CDR1 LGHDT, CDR2 YNNKEL (reference sequence). The CDR3 is made up of 14 amino acids. After removal of 4 bases from V and 5 bases from J, the junction contained 7 bases not matched to a gene. This CDR3 is CASSPPGQKYGYTF. The CDR3 bases are TGTGCCAGCAGCCCCCCGGGACAGAAATATGGCTACACCTTC.

The chain combines TRBV25-1 with TRBJ2-2; D gene unclear. Germline CDR1 is MGHDK and CDR2 is SYGVNS. Trimming removed 3 bases from V and 2 bases from J, with 10 bases in between. The CDR3 has 15 amino acids. The CDR3 DNA follows: TGTGCCAGCAGTGATCTGACAAGTAACACCGGGGAGCTGTTTTTT. The encoded protein is CASSDLTSNTGELFF.

This clonotype has a count of ten or more. This chain uses TRBV7-2 with TRBJ2-3; TRBD2 aligns across 8 bases. The CDR3 runs to 15 residues. V lost 5 bases to trimming and J lost 0 bases; unmatched junction nucleotides: 4. Germline V gives CDR1 SGHTA, CDR2 FQGNSA. As DNA, the CDR3 is TGTGCCAGCAGCCCAGCGGGAGTTAGCACAGATACGCAGTATTTT. Translating it yields CASSPAGVSTDTQYF. Variable domain in full (rest from reference TRBV7-2 and TRBJ2-3): GAGVSQSPSNKVTEKGKDVELRCDPISGHTALYWYRQSLGQGLEFLIYFQGNSAPDKSGLPSDRFSAERTGGSVSTLTIQRTQQEDSAVYLCASSPAGVSTDTQYFGPGTRLTVL.

The table lists this clonotype with many counts. The DNA for the CDR3 is TGTGCCAGTTTTAGCGGGGAGTCCTACAATGAGCAGTTCTTC. Translation: CASFSGESYNEQFF. The chain links TRBV28 to TRBJ2-1; 8 bases are shared with TRBD2. The CDR3 is made up of 14 amino acids. Germline lookup yields CDR1 MDHEN and CDR2 SYDVKM. J gave up 1 base and V 9 bases, and 5 bases lay outside the gene matches. Filled out from reference TRBV28 and TRBJ2-1, the complete variable domain reads DVKVTQSSRYLVKRTGEKVFLECVQDMDHENMFWYRQDPGLGLRLIYFSYDVKMKEKGDIPEGYSVSREKKERFSLILESASTNQTSMYLCASFSGESYNEQFFGPGTRLTVL.

Only a few counts were recorded for this clonotype. This sequence joins TRBV10-3 and TRBJ2-1, with D unresolved. V gave up 1 base and J gave up 0 bases, with 13 bases separating them. Germline V gene lookup returns CDR1 ENHRY and CDR2 SYGVKD. The CDR3 contains 17 residues. The CDR3 reads CAISELGSRSSYNEQFF. CDR3 DNA: TGTGCCATCAGTGAGTTGGGTAGCCGAAGCTCCTACAATGAGCAGTTCTTC.

In the case of this clonotype: One end of the junction fails to match germline, which may point to a read error. This chain uses TRBV5-1 with TRBJ1-2; D remains ambiguous. This CDR3 is 16 amino acids long. The germline CDR1 and CDR2 sequences are SGHRS and YFSETQ. The CDR3 sequence is CASSLAPVQARYGYTF. The CDR3 DNA is TGTGCCAGCAGCTTAGCCCCCGTGCAGGCCCGCTATGGCTACACCTTC.

J is TRBJ2-7 and V is TRBV6-1, with TRBD2 as a possible D gene (6 bases). The CDR3 runs to 13 residues. Looked up from germline, CDR1 is MNHNS and CDR2 is SASEGT. V shed 3 bases and J shed 0 bases, with 6 bases lying between them. The CDR3 spells CASSERDSYEQYF. The CDR3 DNA is TGTGCCAGCAGTGAGCGGGACTCCTACGAGCAGTACTTC.

This clonotype was seen more than once but under ten times. As DNA, the CDR3 is TGTGCCAGCAGTGAGCTAGCCCTCGGGACTGAAGCTTTCTTT. It is translated as CASSELALGTEAFF. The chain has TRBV2 and TRBJ1-1; no firm D call. CDR1 SNHLY and CDR2 FYNNEI come from the germline V gene. This CDR3 region has 14 residues. V gave up 3 bases and J gave up 5 bases, with 13 bases separating them.

This chain links TRBV4-3 with TRBJ2-7; 7 bases are a match to TRBD1. The length of the CDR3 is 14 residues. V trimming: 3 bases; J trimming: 2 bases; junction bases outside the gene matches: 4. CDR1 and CDR2 (germline): LGHNA, YSLEER. The CDR3 is CASSHRGQAYEQYF. CDR3 in DNA: TGCGCCAGCAGCCACCGAGGACAGGCCTACGAGCAGTACTTC.

This clonotype was counted ten times or more. The chain joins TRBV7-2 to TRBJ2-5; 8 bases agree with TRBD1. CDR3 length: 14 amino acids. Losses at the gene ends were 1 base for V and 5 bases for J; bases not matched to a gene: 3. The germline V gene encodes CDR1 SGHTA and CDR2 FQGNSA. CDR3 sequence: CASSLVQGAETQYF. Here the CDR3 DNA reads TGTGCCAGCAGCTTAGTTCAGGGGGCGGAGACCCAGTACTTC.

This clonotype was seen many times. The chain has TRBV7-2 and TRBJ2-5, with D uncertain. This CDR3 spans 13 amino acids. The germline V and J ends were trimmed by 8 bases and 4 bases, with 14 bases remaining between them. Germline CDR1 reads SGHTA; CDR2 reads FQGNSA. The CDR3 here is CASFKGGTETQYF. CDR3 nucleotide sequence: TGTGCCAGCTTTAAAGGTGGAACAGAGACCCAGTACTTC. Complete variable domain (other parts from reference TRBV7-2 and TRBJ2-5): GAGVSQSPSNKVTEKGKDVELRCDPISGHTALYWYRQSLGQGLEFLIYFQGNSAPDKSGLPSDRFSAERTGGSVSTLTIQRTQQEDSAVYLCASFKGGTETQYFGPGTRLLVL.

The chain employs TRBV19 and TRBJ2-1, with D possibly matching TRBD2 (6 bases). V was clipped by 1 base and J by 7 bases, with 14 bases between them. This CDR3 is 15 amino acids long. Germline V gene sequence: CDR1 LNHDA, CDR2 SQIVND (reference sequence). As DNA, the CDR3 is TGTGCCAGTAGTATAGGAACGGGAGTATTAAATGAGCAGTTCTTC. Protein sequence: CASSIGTGVLNEQFF.

The chain joins TRBV7-6 to TRBJ1-6; 12 nucleotides line up with TRBD1. J lost 9 bases, V lost 7 bases, and 7 bases had no gene match. CDR1 and CDR2 (germline): SGHVS, FNYEAQ. The CDR3 covers 15 residues. CDR3 DNA: TGTGCCAGCACACGGGACAGGGGGCATTGTTCACCCCTCCACTTT. It yields the protein CASTRDRGHCSPLHF.

V gene TRBV7-3 combines with J gene TRBJ2-1; no clear D. The CDR3 length is 14 residues. CDR1 and CDR2 from the germline V gene are SGHTA and FQGTGA. The V end lost 1 base, the J end lost 5 bases, and 9 bases lay between the germline ends. In DNA, the CDR3 is TGTGCCAGCAGCTTAAATCGGCCTGACAATGAGCAGTTCTTC. The encoded protein is CASSLNRPDNEQFF. Combining the CDR3 with reference TRBV7-3 and TRBJ2-1 gives the whole variable domain GAGVSQTPSNKVTEKGKYVELRCDPISGHTALYWYRQSLGQGPEFLIYFQGTGAADDSGLPNDRFFAVRPEGSVSTLKIQRTERGDSAVYLCASSLNRPDNEQFFGPGTRLTVL.